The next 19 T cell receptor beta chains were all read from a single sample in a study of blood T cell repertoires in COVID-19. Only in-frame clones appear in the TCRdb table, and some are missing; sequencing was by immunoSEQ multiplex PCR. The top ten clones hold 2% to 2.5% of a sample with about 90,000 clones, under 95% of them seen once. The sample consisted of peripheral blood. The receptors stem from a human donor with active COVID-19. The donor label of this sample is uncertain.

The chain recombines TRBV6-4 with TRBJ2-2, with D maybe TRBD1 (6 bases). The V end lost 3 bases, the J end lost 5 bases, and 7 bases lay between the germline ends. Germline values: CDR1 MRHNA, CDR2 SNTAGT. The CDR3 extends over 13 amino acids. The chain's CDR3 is CASSEQGTGELFF. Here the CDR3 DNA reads TGTGCCAGCAGTGAGCAGGGGACCGGGGAGCTGTTTTTT.

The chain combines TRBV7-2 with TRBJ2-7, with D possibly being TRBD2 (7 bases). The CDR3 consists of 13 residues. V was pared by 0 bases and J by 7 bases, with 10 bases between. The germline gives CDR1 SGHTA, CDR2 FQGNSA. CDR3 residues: CASSLAGGREQYF. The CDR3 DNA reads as TGTGCCAGCAGCTTAGCGGGGGGGCGGGAGCAGTACTTC.

CDR3 sequence (DNA): TGTGCCAGTAGTATCGGGGGGACCCGCTTGGGTAATGGCTACACCTTC. It specifies CASSIGGTRLGNGYTF. The chain joins TRBV19 to TRBJ1-2; tentative D call: TRBD1 (5 bases). The V gene's germline CDR1 is LNHDA and CDR2 SQIVND (reference sequence). This CDR3 is built from 16 residues. Deletions cut 3 bases from V and 6 bases from J, with 20 bases between. Looking up the rest from reference TRBV19 and TRBJ1-2 gives the full variable domain: DGGITQSPKYLFRKEGQNVTLSCEQNLNHDAMYWYRQDPGQGLRLIYYSQIVNDFQKGDIAEGYSVSREKKESFPLTVTSAQKNPTAFYLCASSIGGTRLGNGYTFGSGTRLTVV.

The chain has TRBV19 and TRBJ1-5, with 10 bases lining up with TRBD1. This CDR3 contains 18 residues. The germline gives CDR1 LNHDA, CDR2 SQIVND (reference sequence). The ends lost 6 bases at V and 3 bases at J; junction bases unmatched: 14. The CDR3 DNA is TGTGCCAGTAGCCGGGACAGGGGTATATCTCAGGACAATCAGCCCCAGCATTTT. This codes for CASSRDRGISQDNQPQHF.

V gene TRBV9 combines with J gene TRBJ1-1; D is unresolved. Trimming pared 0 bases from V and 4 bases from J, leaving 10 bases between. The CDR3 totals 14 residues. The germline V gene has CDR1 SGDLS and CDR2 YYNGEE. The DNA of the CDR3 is TGTGCCAGCAGCGTAGGGCAGGCGAGCACTGAAGCTTTCTTT. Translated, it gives CASSVGQASTEAFF.

The CDR3 loop reads CASQAYSGANVLTF. DNA of the CDR3: TGTGCCAGCCAGGCATACTCTGGGGCCAACGTCCTGACTTTC. The V gene is TRBV25-1, the J gene TRBJ2-6, with D hard to call. CDR1 is MGHDK, CDR2 SYGVNS, per germline. CDR3 length: 14 amino acids. Trimming pared 8 bases from V and 0 bases from J, leaving 8 bases between.

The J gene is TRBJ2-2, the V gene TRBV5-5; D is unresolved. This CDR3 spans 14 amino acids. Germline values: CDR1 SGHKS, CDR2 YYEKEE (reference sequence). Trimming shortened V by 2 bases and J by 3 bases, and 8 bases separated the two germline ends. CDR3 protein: CASSFGQHTGELFF. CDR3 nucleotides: TGTGCCAGCAGCTTTGGGCAGCACACCGGGGAGCTGTTTTTT.

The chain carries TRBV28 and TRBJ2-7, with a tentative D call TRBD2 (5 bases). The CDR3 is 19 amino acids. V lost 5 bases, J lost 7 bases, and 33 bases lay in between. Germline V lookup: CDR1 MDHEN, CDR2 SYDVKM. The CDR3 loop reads CASSPLTFPVGDHTREQYF. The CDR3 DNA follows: TGTGCCAGCAGTCCCCTCACCTTTCCCGTCGGGGATCATACACGGGAGCAGTACTTC.

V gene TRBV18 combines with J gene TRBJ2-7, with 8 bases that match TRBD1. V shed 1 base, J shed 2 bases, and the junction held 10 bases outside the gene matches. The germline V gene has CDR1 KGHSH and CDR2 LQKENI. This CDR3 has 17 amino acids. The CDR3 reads CASSPRNQMGQAYEQYF. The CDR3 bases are TGTGCCAGCTCACCACGGAATCAAATGGGACAGGCCTACGAGCAGTACTTC. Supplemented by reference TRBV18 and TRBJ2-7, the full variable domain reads NAGVMQNPRHLVRRRGQEARLRCSPMKGHSHVYWYRQLPEEGLKFMVYLQKENIIDESGMPKERFSAEFPKEGPSILRIQQVVRGDSAAYFCASSPRNQMGQAYEQYFGPGTRLTVT.

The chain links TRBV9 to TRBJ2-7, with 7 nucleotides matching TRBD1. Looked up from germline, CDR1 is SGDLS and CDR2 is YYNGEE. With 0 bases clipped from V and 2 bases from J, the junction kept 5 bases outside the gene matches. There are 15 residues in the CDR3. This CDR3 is CASSVGDSSPYEQYF. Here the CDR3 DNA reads TGTGCCAGCAGCGTAGGGGACAGTTCACCCTACGAGCAGTACTTC. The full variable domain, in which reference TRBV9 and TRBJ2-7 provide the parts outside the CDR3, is DSGVTQTPKHLITATGQRVTLRCSPRSGDLSVYWYQQSLDQGLQFLIQYYNGEERAKGNILERFSAQQFPDLHSELNLSSLELGDSALYFCASSVGDSSPYEQYFGPGTRLTVT.

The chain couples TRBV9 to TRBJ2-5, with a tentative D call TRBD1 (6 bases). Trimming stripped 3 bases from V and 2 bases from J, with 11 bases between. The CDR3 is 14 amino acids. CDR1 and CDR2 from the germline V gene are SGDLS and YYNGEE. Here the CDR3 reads CASSARTAQETQYF. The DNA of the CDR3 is TGTGCCAGCAGCGCCCGGACAGCACAAGAGACCCAGTACTTC. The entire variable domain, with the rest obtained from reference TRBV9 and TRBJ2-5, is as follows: DSGVTQTPKHLITATGQRVTLRCSPRSGDLSVYWYQQSLDQGLQFLIQYYNGEERAKGNILERFSAQQFPDLHSELNLSSLELGDSALYFCASSARTAQETQYFGPGTRLLVL.

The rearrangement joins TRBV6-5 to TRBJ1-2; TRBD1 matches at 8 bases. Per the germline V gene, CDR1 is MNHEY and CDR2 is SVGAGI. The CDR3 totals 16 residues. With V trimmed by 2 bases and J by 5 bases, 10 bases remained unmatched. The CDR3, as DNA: TGTGCCAGCAGTTACAGTGGGACAGGCTTTGGGTATGGCTACACCTTC. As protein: CASSYSGTGFGYGYTF.

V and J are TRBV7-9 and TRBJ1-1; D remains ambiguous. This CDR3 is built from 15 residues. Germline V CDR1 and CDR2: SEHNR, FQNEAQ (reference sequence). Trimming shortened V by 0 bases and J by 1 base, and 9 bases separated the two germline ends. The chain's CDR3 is CASSLAGAPNTEAFF. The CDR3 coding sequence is TGTGCCAGCAGCTTAGCAGGAGCCCCGAACACTGAAGCTTTCTTT.

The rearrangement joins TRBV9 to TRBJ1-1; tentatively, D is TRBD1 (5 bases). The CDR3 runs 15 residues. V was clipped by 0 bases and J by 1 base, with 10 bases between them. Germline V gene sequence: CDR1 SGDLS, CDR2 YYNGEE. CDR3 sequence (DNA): TGTGCCAGCAGCGTAGATATAGGGGAGAACACTGAAGCTTTCTTT. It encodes CASSVDIGENTEAFF.

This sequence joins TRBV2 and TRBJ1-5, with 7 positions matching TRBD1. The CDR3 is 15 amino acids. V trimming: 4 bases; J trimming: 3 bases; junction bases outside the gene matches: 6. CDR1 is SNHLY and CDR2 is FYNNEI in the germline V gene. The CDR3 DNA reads TGTGCCAGCAGTGGGACAGGCTTTCTCAATCAGCCCCAGCATTTT. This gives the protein CASSGTGFLNQPQHF.

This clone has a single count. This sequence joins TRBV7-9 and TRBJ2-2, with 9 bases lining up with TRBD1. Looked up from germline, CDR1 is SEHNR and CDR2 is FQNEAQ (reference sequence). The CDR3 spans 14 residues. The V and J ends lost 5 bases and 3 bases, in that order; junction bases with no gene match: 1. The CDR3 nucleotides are TGTGCCAGCAGCCGGACAGGGGACACCGGGGAGCTGTTTTTT. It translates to CASSRTGDTGELFF.

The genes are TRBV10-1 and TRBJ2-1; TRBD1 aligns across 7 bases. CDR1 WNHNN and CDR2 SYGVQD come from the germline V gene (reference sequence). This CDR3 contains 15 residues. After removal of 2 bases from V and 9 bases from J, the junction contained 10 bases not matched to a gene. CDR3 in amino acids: CASSEPPGGPSEQFF. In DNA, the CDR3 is TGCGCCAGCAGTGAGCCACCAGGGGGACCTTCTGAGCAGTTCTTC.

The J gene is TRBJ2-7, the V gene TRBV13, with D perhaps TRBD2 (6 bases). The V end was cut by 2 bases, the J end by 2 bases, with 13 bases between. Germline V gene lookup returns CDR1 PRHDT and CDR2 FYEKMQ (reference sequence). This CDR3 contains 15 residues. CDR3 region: CASSLLGGLTYEQYF. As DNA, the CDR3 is TGTGCCAGCAGCTTACTCGGGGGACTTACCTACGAGCAGTACTTC. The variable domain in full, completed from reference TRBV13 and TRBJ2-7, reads AAGVIQSPRHLIKEKRETATLKCYPIPRHDTVYWYQQGPGQDPQFLISFYEKMQSDKGSIPDRFSAQQFSDYHSELNMSSLELGDSALYFCASSLLGGLTYEQYFGPGTRLTVT.

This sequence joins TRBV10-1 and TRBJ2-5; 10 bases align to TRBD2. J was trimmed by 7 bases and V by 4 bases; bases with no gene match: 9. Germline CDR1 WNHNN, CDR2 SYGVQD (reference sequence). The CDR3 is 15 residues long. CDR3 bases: TGCGCCAGCAGTGCCCTAGCGGGGGACAAGGGGACCCAGTACTTC. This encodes CASSALAGDKGTQYF.